These T cell receptor beta chains were read from a single sample in a study of cytomegalovirus exposure and HLA in healthy donors. The method was immunoSEQ multiplex PCR; TCRdb's version includes in-frame clones alone and lacks a portion of them. In total, the table holds about 200,000 clones. Sequencing was done on a sample of PBMCs. The source is a woman aged 25 to 39 in good health and CMV-seropositive. CDR3s include the opening cysteine and the closing phenylalanine or tryptophan. The D gene is left open where the match is weak.

v_call	j_call	d_call	cdr3_aa	cdr3_nt
TRBV28	TRBJ1-1	TRBD1	CASTLAPSGGGEAFF	TGTGCCAGCACCCTCGCCCCATCAGGGGGCGGCGAAGCTTTCTTT
TRBV5-1	TRBJ2-7	TRBD1	CASSFIQGTYEQYF	TGCGCCAGCAGCTTCATACAGGGGACCTACGAGCAGTACTTC
TRBV2	TRBJ2-2	TRBD2	CASSEFSGTNTGELFF	TGTGCCAGCAGTGAATTTAGCGGGACGAACACCGGGGAGCTGTTTTTT
TRBV6-5	TRBJ2-7	TRBD1	CASSYAGTGTYEQYF	TGTGCCAGCAGTTACGCCGGGACAGGGACCTACGAGCAGTACTTC
TRBV28	TRBJ2-5	TRBD1	CASSPNPGQVGQETQYF	TGTGCCAGCAGTCCAAACCCCGGACAGGTGGGGCAAGAGACCCAGTACTTC
TRBV5-1	TRBJ2-1	TRBD2	CASSFSGRAFDEQFF	TGCGCCAGCAGCTTTAGCGGGAGGGCTTTTGATGAGCAGTTCTTC
TRBV5-6	TRBJ1-5	NA	CASSRTGNQPQHF	TGTGCCAGCAGCCGGACAGGCAATCAGCCCCAGCATTTT
TRBV5-5	TRBJ2-7	NA	CASSSDSYEQYF	TGTGCCAGCAGCTCTGACAGCTACGAGCAGTACTTC
TRBV6-4	TRBJ2-6	NA	CASSDSGEGANVLTF	TGTGCCAGCAGTGACTCCGGGGAAGGGGCCAACGTCCTGACTTTC
TRBV11-2	TRBJ1-1	NA	CASSPYSTGEAFF	TGTGCCAGCAGCCCGTACAGTACTGGTGAAGCTTTCTTT
TRBV25-1	TRBJ1-5	NA	CASSVRGNQPQHF	TGTGCCAGCAGTGTGCGGGGGAATCAGCCCCAGCATTTT
TRBV2	TRBJ2-7	TRBD1	CASGTVTYEQYF	TGTGCCAGCGGGACAGTGACCTACGAGCAGTACTTC
TRBV10-3	TRBJ2-5	TRBD2	CAISEGRGPQETQYF	TGTGCCATCAGTGAAGGGAGGGGCCCCCAAGAGACCCAGTACTTC
TRBV4-1	TRBJ1-6	NA	CASSQGQAQGNSPLHF	TGCGCCAGCAGCCAAGGACAGGCCCAGGGGAATTCACCCCTCCACTTT
TRBV2	TRBJ2-7	NA	CASSEGGLYEQYF	TGTGCCAGCAGTGAGGGGGGGCTCTACGAGCAGTACTTC
TRBV23-1	TRBJ1-3	TRBD1	CASSQPPALRRGRLTGNTIYF	TGCGCCAGCAGTCAACCCCCTGCGCTGCGCAGGGGGCGTCTCACTGGAAACACCATATATTTT
TRBV30	TRBJ2-5	NA	CAWSVPWGSKYQETQYF	TGTGCCTGGAGTGTCCCCTGGGGCAGTAAGTACCAAGAGACCCAGTACTTC
TRBV29-1	TRBJ1-5	NA	CSVGGGSNQPQHF	TGCAGCGTTGGAGGAGGTAGCAATCAGCCCCAGCATTTT
TRBV5-4	TRBJ2-7	TRBD1	CASSLGDRLSYEQYF	TGTGCCAGCAGCTTGGGGGACAGACTATCCTACGAGCAGTACTTC
TRBV2	TRBJ1-1	TRBD1	CAGTGTGGAGTEAFF	TGTGCCGGAACCGGGACAGGGGGCGCCGGCACTGAAGCTTTCTTT
TRBV15	TRBJ2-7	TRBD1	CATTGGASYEQYF	TGTGCCACAACAGGGGGCGCTTCCTACGAGCAGTACTTC
TRBV19	TRBJ1-1	NA	CASMKADPSSGTEAFF	TGTGCCAGTATGAAGGCGGACCCGAGCAGCGGCACTGAAGCTTTCTTT
TRBV7-2	TRBJ2-7	NA	CASSLGPDFYEQYF	TGTGCCAGCAGCTTAGGACCGGACTTCTACGAGCAGTACTTC
TRBV19	TRBJ2-3	TRBD2	CASSAGLAGDTDTQYF	TGTGCCAGTAGTGCCGGACTAGCGGGAGACACAGATACGCAGTATTTT
TRBV5-6	TRBJ1-2	NA	CASSLPQGRHGYTF	TGTGCCAGCAGCTTGCCTCAGGGGCGGCATGGCTACACCTTC
TRBV4-2	TRBJ2-3	TRBD2	CASSQAAGGTDTQYF	TGTGCCAGCAGCCAAGCTGCGGGGGGGACAGATACGCAGTATTTT
TRBV27	TRBJ2-2	TRBD2	CASRGGRTGELFF	TGTGCCAGCAGGGGCGGGAGAACCGGGGAGCTGTTTTTT
TRBV28	TRBJ2-5	NA	CASSLGLQETQYF	TGTGCCAGCAGTTTGGGACTTCAAGAGACCCAGTACTTC
TRBV18	TRBJ2-1	TRBD2	CASSKRETVDNEQFF	TGTGCCAGCTCAAAGCGGGAGACGGTTGACAATGAGCAGTTCTTC
TRBV7-2	TRBJ2-1	TRBD1	CASSSGQVSYNEQFF	TGTGCCAGCAGCTCAGGACAGGTTTCCTACAATGAGCAGTTCTTC
TRBV5-1	TRBJ1-4	NA	CASRSGGRGDEKLFF	TGCGCCAGCAGATCGGGGGGAAGGGGTGATGAAAAACTGTTTTTT
TRBV5-1	TRBJ1-2	NA	CASSLAQGRDGYTF	TGCGCCAGCAGCTTGGCGCAGGGTAGGGATGGCTACACCTTC
TRBV6-6	TRBJ1-5	NA	CASGPNHQPQHF	TGTGCCAGCGGCCCCAATCATCAGCCCCAGCATTTT
TRBV18	TRBJ1-3	NA	CASSPSAGSGNTIYF	TGTGCCAGCTCACCAAGTGCAGGGTCTGGAAACACCATATATTTT
TRBV19	TRBJ1-5	NA	CASMGPPNSNQPQHF	TGTGCCAGTATGGGGCCCCCGAATAGCAATCAGCCCCAGCATTTT
TRBV29-1	TRBJ2-1	TRBD2	CSVEAGGINEQFF	TGCAGCGTCGAAGCGGGAGGGATCAATGAGCAGTTCTTC
TRBV28	TRBJ2-7	NA	CASSFTGEQYF	TGTGCCAGCAGTTTTACAGGCGAGCAGTACTTC
TRBV6-1	TRBJ2-3	NA	CASSEPGLNTDTQYF	TGTGCCAGCAGTGAACCGGGACTTAACACAGATACGCAGTATTTT
TRBV19	TRBJ1-5	NA	CASSATGSNQPQHF	TGTGCCAGTAGTGCTACAGGGAGCAATCAGCCCCAGCATTTT
TRBV18	TRBJ1-1	NA	CASYSAGAYEAFF	TGTGCCAGCTATTCAGCGGGGGCGTATGAAGCTTTCTTT
TRBV7-2	TRBJ2-1	TRBD2	CASSLVEALAGADEQFF	TGTGCCAGCAGCTTAGTTGAGGCGCTAGCGGGAGCGGATGAGCAGTTCTTC
TRBV7-2	TRBJ2-7	TRBD2	CASSLRLAGVNEQYF	TGTGCCAGCAGCTTAAGACTAGCGGGAGTAAACGAGCAGTACTTC
TRBV4-3	TRBJ2-5	NA	CASSQDTGPRETQYF	TGCGCCAGCAGCCAAGATACTGGCCCGAGGGAGACCCAGTACTTC
TRBV6-5	TRBJ1-2	NA	CATLGLIYGYTF	TGTGCCACCTTGGGACTGATCTATGGCTACACCTTC
TRBV27	TRBJ2-2	TRBD2	CASSPWTSGSYDSTGELFF	TGTGCCAGCAGCCCATGGACTAGCGGGAGTTACGACAGCACCGGGGAGCTGTTTTTT
TRBV6-5	TRBJ2-1	TRBD2	CANSGTNNEQFF	TGTGCCAACAGTGGGACTAACAATGAGCAGTTCTTC
TRBV7-7	TRBJ2-2	TRBD1	CASSAGTVNTGELFF	TGTGCCAGCAGCGCCGGGACAGTGAACACCGGGGAGCTGTTTTTT
TRBV4-1	TRBJ2-7	NA	CASSRTAGTHEQYF	TGCGCCAGCAGCCGTACCGCGGGCACCCACGAGCAGTACTTC
TRBV5-4	TRBJ2-7	TRBD2	CASSLGLAGAYEQYF	TGTGCCAGCAGCCTGGGACTAGCGGGAGCATACGAGCAGTACTTC
TRBV10-2	TRBJ1-2	NA	CASSDPTGGYTF	TGCGCCAGCAGTGACCCGACAGGTGGCTACACCTTC
TRBV29-1	TRBJ2-5	NA	CSVTSPGETQYF	TGCAGCGTAACCTCGCCAGGGGAGACCCAGTACTTC
TRBV2	TRBJ1-2	TRBD1	CASSPPRGTGRGGYTF	TGTGCCAGCAGTCCTCCCAGGGGGACCGGCAGAGGTGGCTACACCTTC
TRBV15	TRBJ1-1	NA	CATSTNPRTERNTEAFF	TGTGCCACCAGCACCAACCCGAGGACAGAGAGGAACACTGAAGCTTTCTTT